Listed here are 30 T cell receptor beta chains from one sample, sequenced in a study of shared clonotypes between healthy human individuals. TCRdb's copy holds only in-frame clones and misses some; the assay was immunoSEQ multiplex PCR. Among fewer than 650,000 clones listed, roughly four fifths were seen once. Sample: PBMCs. Every receptor here comes from a woman in her forties in good health. Some clones in this sample may be carry-over from other donors' samples.

J is TRBJ2-7 and V is TRBV6-5, with D perhaps TRBD1 (5 bases). Per the germline V gene, CDR1 is MNHEY and CDR2 is SVGAGI. The CDR3 runs to 11 residues. V was pared by 5 bases and J by 5 bases, with 7 bases between. Here the CDR3 DNA reads TGTGCCAGCAGTACAGGCCACGAGCAGTACTTC. Encoded protein: CASSTGHEQYF.

This clone has only one observation. The chain joins TRBV11-3 to TRBJ2-5; TRBD2 matches 12 bases. Trimming took 5 bases from V and 5 from J; bases not matched to a gene: 6. CDR1 is SGHNT, CDR2 YENEEA, per germline. The CDR3 sequence is 15 residues long. The DNA for the CDR3 is TGTGCCAGCAGCACCCGACTAGCGGGAGCCGAGACCCAGTACTTC. The encoded protein is CASSTRLAGAETQYF. The entire variable domain, with the rest obtained from reference TRBV11-3 and TRBJ2-5, is as follows: EAGVVQSPRYKIIEKKQPVAFWCNPISGHNTLYWYLQNLGQGPELLIRYENEEAVDDSQLPKDRFSAERLKGVDSTLKIQPAELGDSAVYLCASSTRLAGAETQYFGPGTRLLVL.

The V gene is TRBV9, the J gene TRBJ1-1; 7 positions agree with TRBD1. V shed 6 bases, J shed 2 bases, and the junction held 7 bases outside the gene matches. Germline CDR1 SGDLS, CDR2 YYNGEE. This CDR3 contains 14 residues. CDR3 nucleotides: TGTGCCAGCACCCGGGTAGGGGGCAACACTGAAGCTTTCTTT. Amino acids: CASTRVGGNTEAFF.

The chain is built from TRBV6-5 and TRBJ1-5, with D uncertain. The CDR3 is 15 amino acids. The V end lost 6 bases, the J end lost 1 base, and 13 bases lay between the germline ends. Looked up from germline, CDR1 is MNHEY and CDR2 is SVGAGI. DNA of the CDR3: TGTGCCAGCAGCCGGTTGGCTGAGAGCAATCAGCCCCAGCATTTT. It translates to CASSRLAESNQPQHF.

On this clone itself: This specimen includes other DNA sequences encoding the same CDR3. The chain uses TRBV28 and TRBJ1-2; TRBD1 matches 7 bases. The V segment lost 3 bases and the J segment 4 bases; nucleotides outside the gene matches: 2. The germline V gene has CDR1 MDHEN and CDR2 SYDVKM. CDR3 length: 13 residues. CDR3 region: CASSLAGGYGYTF. CDR3 DNA sequence: TGTGCCAGCAGTTTGGCAGGGGGCTATGGCTACACCTTC.

This clone was detected only once. This chain uses TRBV1 with TRBJ1-5; the table's TRBD1 call for D was not verified on the DNA. TRBV1 constitutes a pseudogene. The CDR3 contains 16 residues. Here the CDR3 DNA reads TGCACCAGCAGCCAAGACAGGTTAACCTCAGGTCAGCCCCGGCATTTT. Amino acid sequence: CTSSQDRLTSGQPRHF.

In its sample, this clone was seen many times. The chain employs TRBV10-3 and TRBJ2-1; 10 bases align to TRBD2. V lost 6 bases to trimming and J lost 9 bases; unmatched junction nucleotides: 14. The CDR3 extends over 16 amino acids. Looked up from germline, CDR1 is ENHRY and CDR2 is SYGVKD. CDR3 sequence (DNA): TGTGCCATCAGCGACCCCAGTGCTAGCGGGAGTGGTGAGCAGTTCTTC. As protein: CAISDPSASGSGEQFF.

The V and J genes are TRBV19 and TRBJ2-7; TRBD1 matches at 7 bases. V trimming: 4 bases; J trimming: 4 bases; junction bases outside the gene matches: 1. The CDR3 is made up of 12 amino acids. Germline lookup yields CDR1 LNHDA and CDR2 SQIVND (reference sequence). The CDR3 region has the DNA TGTGCCAGTAGTACCAGGGGGTACGAGCAGTACTTC. Encoded protein: CASSTRGYEQYF. Complete variable domain (other parts from reference TRBV19 and TRBJ2-7): DGGITQSPKYLFRKEGQNVTLSCEQNLNHDAMYWYRQDPGQGLRLIYYSQIVNDFQKGDIAEGYSVSREKKESFPLTVTSAQKNPTAFYLCASSTRGYEQYFGPGTRLTVT.

As for this clone: This same CDR3 is encoded by further DNA sequences in the sample. The rearrangement uses TRBV5-1 and TRBJ2-1; D ambiguous. This CDR3 region has 16 residues. The ends were cut back, 0 bases at V and 0 bases at J, with 10 bases in the middle. Germline V gene sequence: CDR1 SGHRS, CDR2 YFSETQ. CDR3 region: CASSLVAVSSYNEQFF. CDR3 bases: TGCGCCAGCAGCTTGGTGGCGGTAAGCTCCTACAATGAGCAGTTCTTC.

V and J are TRBV6-5 and TRBJ2-7, with D perhaps assigned TRBD1 or TRBD2 (5 bases each). Germline V gene lookup returns CDR1 MNHEY and CDR2 SVGAGI. There are 15 residues in the CDR3. The V end lost 0 bases, the J end lost 3 bases, and 12 bases lay between the germline ends. Here the CDR3 reads CASSYSIGGFYEQYF. The CDR3 DNA reads TGTGCCAGCAGTTACTCGATTGGGGGATTCTACGAGCAGTACTTC.

This clone was detected only a few times. The genes are TRBV19 and TRBJ1-2, with 7 bases matching TRBD1. Germline CDR1 and CDR2: LNHDA and SQIVND (reference sequence). This CDR3 spans 18 amino acids. Germline trimming cut 4 bases from V and 7 bases from J; bases unmatched to any gene: 21. The CDR3 is CASSNGYGTARSTSGYTF. In nucleotides, the CDR3 is TGTGCCAGTAGTAACGGGTATGGGACAGCCCGATCAACGAGTGGCTACACCTTC.

As for this clone: Other DNA sequences of this sample code for an identical CDR3. The chain carries TRBV2 and TRBJ2-7; tentatively, D is TRBD1 or TRBD2 (5 bases each). The CDR3 length is 12 residues. Germline V lookup: CDR1 SNHLY, CDR2 FYNNEI. Trimming removed 6 bases at V and 2 bases at J, with 8 bases between. DNA of the CDR3: TGTGCCAGCAGCAGGGAGACCTACGAGCAGTACTTC. Translating gives CASSRETYEQYF.

The V and J genes are TRBV19 and TRBJ2-7, with 9 bases aligning to TRBD1. This CDR3 spans 15 amino acids. The trim removed 6 bases at V and 2 bases at J, leaving 8 bases unmatched. Germline CDR1 reads LNHDA; CDR2 reads SQIVND (reference sequence). The CDR3 is CASSDRDRVPYEQYF. CDR3 nucleotides: TGTGCCAGTAGCGACCGGGACAGGGTGCCCTACGAGCAGTACTTC.

The gene calls are TRBV2 and TRBJ2-1; no definite D call. The CDR3 length is 13 residues. CDR1 is SNHLY, CDR2 FYNNEI, per germline. The V gene lost 3 bases and the J gene lost 9 bases, with 12 bases spanning the gap. The CDR3 protein is CASSEAVNGEQFF. CDR3 sequence (DNA): TGTGCCAGCAGTGAGGCAGTTAATGGTGAGCAGTTCTTC.

The J gene is TRBJ2-2, the V gene TRBV6-6, with 10 bases aligning to TRBD2. The CDR3 contains 14 residues. J lost 9 bases, V lost 5 bases, and 6 bases had no gene match. CDR1 and CDR2 (germline): MNHNY, SVGAGI (reference sequence). The CDR3 nucleotides read TGTGCCAGCAGTGATCTAGCGGGGGCGAGGGAGCTGTTTTTT. Residues: CASSDLAGARELFF.

Worth noting for this clone: A read error may be the cause here, since a much bigger clone is one base away. This sequence joins TRBV4-1 and TRBJ1-2, with a tentative D call TRBD1 (5 bases). Germline V CDR1 and CDR2: MGHRA, YSYEKL. The CDR3 loop spans 15 amino acids. Trimming took off 0 bases at V and 8 bases at J, with 16 bases between the two ends. The CDR3 protein is CASSQDVTGSGGYTF. CDR3 in DNA: TGCGCCAGCAGCCAAGATGTTACAGGATCAGGGGGCTACACCTTC.

V is TRBV4-3 and J is TRBJ2-3; the D gene is possibly TRBD2 (7 bases). Germline V gene sequence: CDR1 LGHNA, CDR2 YSLEER. The CDR3 consists of 18 residues. The ends were cut back, 0 bases at V and 0 bases at J, with 16 bases in the middle. CDR3 sequence: CASSQEHGGGQSTDTQYF. In nucleotides, the CDR3 is TGCGCCAGCAGCCAAGAGCATGGGGGGGGACAAAGCACAGATACGCAGTATTTT.

This clone has a single count. With a far larger clone one base away, a read error is the likely cause. This chain joins TRBV30 and TRBJ2-2; D perhaps matches TRBD1 (6 bases). This CDR3 has 12 amino acids. The germline gives CDR1 GTSNPN, CDR2 SVGIG (reference sequence). CDR3 sequence reads: CAWSWDTWELFF. The DNA of the CDR3 is TGTGCCTGGTCGTGGGACACCTGGGAGCTGTTTTTT.

V and J are TRBV1 and TRBJ2-7; TRBD2, the table's D call, lacks a check against the DNA. TRBV1 represents a pseudogene. The CDR3 runs to 14 residues. The CDR3: CTSSQDRGGDEQYF. In DNA form, the CDR3 reads TGCACCAGCAGCCAAGATAGGGGGGGGGACGAGCAGTACTTC.

This chain joins TRBV2 and TRBJ1-2; TRBD1 is a possible D gene (6 bases). Germline lookup yields CDR1 SNHLY and CDR2 FYNNEI. CDR3 size: 12 residues. V was trimmed by 8 bases and J by 3 bases, leaving 10 bases between them. The CDR3 region has the DNA TGTGCCAGCGACAACAGGGACTATGGCTACACCTTC. This codes for CASDNRDYGYTF.

This sequence joins TRBV30 and TRBJ1-1, with D perhaps TRBD1 (6 bases). Germline lookup yields CDR1 GTSNPN and CDR2 SVGIG (reference sequence). This CDR3 has 11 residues. Trimming pared 3 bases from V and 4 bases from J, leaving 6 bases between. CDR3 in amino acids: CAWRQGTEAFF. As DNA, the CDR3 is TGTGCCTGGAGACAGGGCACTGAAGCTTTCTTT.

The V gene is TRBV2, the J gene TRBJ2-5; D is possibly TRBD1 or TRBD2 (6 bases each). Per germline, CDR1 SNHLY and CDR2 FYNNEI. V was shortened by 3 bases and J by 4 bases, with 15 bases between the two germline ends. The CDR3 has 15 amino acids. This CDR3 is CASSEGGQGAETQYF. In nucleotides, the CDR3 is TGTGCCAGCAGTGAGGGGGGCCAGGGTGCAGAGACCCAGTACTTC.

Concerning this clone itself: Given a much more abundant clone one base away, this may be a read error. V usage is TRBV11-2 and J usage is TRBJ2-5; possibly TRBD1 for D (6 bases). The DNA end is more similar to TRBJ2-7, so the J call may be wrong. Germline V gene data show CDR1 as SGHAT and CDR2 as FQNNGV. CDR3 length: 15 residues. CDR3 sequence: CASSLDSDSFYEQYF. In nucleotides, the CDR3 is TGTGCCAGCAGCTTAGATTCGGACAGCTTCTACGAGCAGTACTTC.

This chain joins TRBV6-6 and TRBJ1-3; possibly TRBD1 for D (6 bases). The V end was cut by 2 bases, the J end by 1 base, with 6 bases between. Per germline, CDR1 MNHNY and CDR2 SVGAGI (reference sequence). This CDR3 comprises 14 residues. The CDR3 DNA is TGTGCCAGCAGTTACGGGACATCTGGAAACACCATATATTTT. It translates to CASSYGTSGNTIYF.

V is TRBV19 and J is TRBJ2-7; 10 positions match TRBD1. The germline V gene encodes CDR1 LNHDA and CDR2 SQIVND (reference sequence). CDR3 length equals 13 residues. J was trimmed by 6 bases and V by 6 bases; bases with no gene match: 5. DNA for the CDR3: TGTGCCAGTAGCACGGGACAGGGGTTCGAGCAGTACTTC. The encoded protein is CASSTGQGFEQYF.

The V and J genes are TRBV7-3 and TRBJ2-2; no definite D call. The CDR3 is 16 residues long. Between the trimmed V and J ends, which lost 2 bases and 5 bases, there was a span of 15 bases. Germline CDR1 and CDR2: SGHTA and FQGTGA. The CDR3 nucleotides are TGTGCCAGCAGCTTAGCCCCCTTACAGAATACCGGGGAGCTGTTTTTT. The encoded protein is CASSLAPLQNTGELFF.

The J gene is TRBJ2-5, the V gene TRBV29-1; 12 bases fit TRBD2. The ends lost 1 base at V and 11 bases at J; junction bases unmatched: 5. Per the germline V gene, CDR1 is SQVTM and CDR2 is ANQGSEA. The CDR3 length is 13 residues. The chain's CDR3 is CSVEVGTSGWQYF. The CDR3 bases are TGCAGCGTTGAAGTCGGGACTAGCGGGTGGCAGTACTTC.

This clone was picked up many times. This chain connects TRBV11-3 to TRBJ2-5; a possible D gene is TRBD2 (6 bases). This CDR3 is built from 16 residues. CDR1 and CDR2 (germline): SGHNT, YENEEA. The V end was cut by 1 base, the J end by 1 base, with 13 bases between. The CDR3 reads CASSLGAGTPQETQYF. The CDR3 nucleotides read TGTGCCAGCAGCTTAGGGGCCGGGACTCCCCAAGAGACCCAGTACTTC.

This clone came up once. The rearrangement uses TRBV7-9 and TRBJ1-5; no clear D. The CDR3 spans 14 residues. Per germline, CDR1 SEHNR and CDR2 FQNEAQ (reference sequence). The V end was cut by 0 bases, the J end by 3 bases, with 6 bases between. CDR3 residues: CASSLAPANQPQHF. CDR3 DNA: TGTGCCAGCAGCTTAGCGCCAGCCAATCAGCCCCAGCATTTT.

The chain combines TRBV19 with TRBJ2-3; the match to TRBD2 covers 14 bases. Germline CDR1 reads LNHDA; CDR2 reads SQIVND (reference sequence). The ends lost 5 bases at V and 1 base at J; junction bases unmatched: 8. The CDR3 totals 18 residues. The CDR3 spells CASSLMGLAGVGTDTQYF. Here the CDR3 DNA reads TGTGCCAGTAGTTTAATGGGACTAGCGGGAGTTGGCACAGATACGCAGTATTTT.